This T cell receptor beta chain was obtained from a study of blood T cell repertoires in COVID-19. Study details: Both acute and convalescent COVID-19 samples were obtained from the United States, Italy and Spain. Sources were T cells, B-cell-depleted T cells, or PBMCs; the material itself was cDNA or gDNA.

J gave up 5 bases and V 2 bases, and 5 bases lay outside the gene matches. Germline CDR1 and CDR2: LNHDA and SQIVND (reference sequence). This CDR3 contains 15 residues. Original analysis: Reference gene primer amplification in the assay estimated nucleated cell counts. The table came from immunoSEQ multiplex PCR; TCRdb's copy has only in-frame clones and leaves some out. V, J and clone size were drawn from that table, and D and trimming were deduced from the DNA. This sample has about 160,000 clones, with just over 85% found just once. Material: peripheral blood. This receptor was obtained from a man in his fifties with active or convalescent COVID-19. V gene TRBV19 combines with J gene TRBJ2-2, with TRBD1 matching 7 bases. The CDR3 DNA follows: TGTGCCAGTAGTATACCAGGGGGTCGGACCGGGGAGCTGTTTTTT. Translated: CASSIPGGRTGELFF. The full variable domain, in which reference TRBV19 and TRBJ2-2 provide the parts outside the CDR3, is DGGITQSPKYLFRKEGQNVTLSCEQNLNHDAMYWYRQDPGQGLRLIYYSQIVNDFQKGDIAEGYSVSREKKESFPLTVTSAQKNPTAFYLCASSIPGGRTGELFFGEGSRLTVL.